This TCR beta chain stems from a study of beta chain features in type 1 diabetes. This clone turned up a few times. As yet, its antigen is unknown. General study results and limits: When Type 1 diabetes patients were examined, their TCRB CDR3s proved moderately but significantly shorter in all four CD4+ subsets. Patients showed naive, central memory and Treg TCRB repertoires that appeared more similar than those of healthy donors. Whether TCRB rearrangement is influenced by HLA type went unresolved here. For type 1 diabetes patients, VDJ junctions showed fewer insertions and more deletions.

CDR1 and CDR2 (germline): LGHNA, YNFKEQ. The CDR3 extends over 17 amino acids. The V end lost 4 bases, the J end lost 1 base, and 19 bases lay between the germline ends. Expressed TCRB transcripts got sequenced, as all isolated RNA was reverse transcribed. Measured with immunoSEQ multiplex PCR; TCRdb has only the in-frame clones, and not every one. The sample comprises around 710,000 clones, around an eighth of which are singletons, and roughly 0.12% rests with the top ten. CD4+ naive, central memory, regulatory and stem cell-like memory subsets were isolated by sorting on CD45RO/CCR7/CD25/CD127/CD95/CD27.

Input material: naive CD4+ T cells from blood. The V gene is TRBV4-2, the J gene TRBJ2-5; perhaps TRBD1 as D (6 bases). This receptor was taken from a man aged 30-40 years with type 1 diabetes. The CDR3 loop reads CASSLAQGRRIQETQYF. CDR3 in DNA: TGTGCCAGCAGCCTCGCACAGGGACGGCGGATCCAAGAGACCCAGTACTTC.